Each of the 2 T cell receptor beta chains below was sequenced from the same sample in a study of control samples from healthy donors and cancer patients. Assay used: immunoSEQ multiplex PCR; TCRdb lists only in-frame clones, some missing. The sample shows fewer than 200,000 clones, just under 95% of them seen only once. Specimen: blood. These receptors were collected from a woman aged 55-70 years in good health.

This sequence joins TRBV4-3 and TRBJ2-5; maybe TRBD1 (5 bases). V dropped 1 base and J dropped 2 bases, with 11 bases sitting between them. The CDR3 has 15 amino acids. Germline assignment: CDR1 LGHNA and CDR2 YSLEER. CDR3 in amino acids: CASSQVGPGQETQYF. In nucleotides, the CDR3 is TGCGCCAGCAGCCAAGTGGGGCCGGGTCAAGAGACCCAGTACTTC.

The J gene is TRBJ1-2, the V gene TRBV19; TRBD1 aligns across 10 bases. Germline-derived CDR1 and CDR2 are LNHDA and SQIVND (reference sequence). The CDR3 is 14 residues long. V lost 6 bases and J lost 8; bases outside the gene matches: 9. In nucleotides, the CDR3 is TGTGCCAGTAGGGACGCCGGGACAGGGGTCGGCTACACCTTC. This sequence encodes CASRDAGTGVGYTF.